The 20 T cell receptor beta chains given below trace back to one sample, sequenced in a study of blood T cell repertoires in COVID-19. Method: immunoSEQ multiplex PCR; TCRdb's copy keeps in-frame clones and lacks some. This sample yields tens of thousands of clones, of which approximately 80% are seen a single time; around 32% belongs to the top ten. Sequencing used peripheral blood. The receptors stem from a human donor in a cohort sampled during active COVID-19.

This rearrangement joins TRBV24-1 to TRBJ1-2, with a weak D call TRBD1 (5 bases). The ends were cut back, 4 bases at V and 2 bases at J, with 10 bases in the middle. Germline CDR1 is KGHDR and CDR2 is SFDVKD. The CDR3 consists of 14 residues. The CDR3 coding sequence is TGTGCCACCAGTGAGCCGACAGACAACTATGGCTACACCTTC. It codes for CATSEPTDNYGYTF.

This chain joins TRBV11-2 and TRBJ1-6; no definite D call. Trimming left V 7 bases short and J 8 bases short, with 12 bases between. Looked up from germline, CDR1 is SGHAT and CDR2 is FQNNGV. The CDR3 covers 13 residues. CDR3 sequence: CASTPTQDSPLHF. The CDR3 DNA reads TGTGCCAGCACCCCCACACAAGATTCACCCCTCCACTTT. The full variable domain, its missing parts supplied by reference TRBV11-2 and TRBJ1-6, is EAGVAQSPRYKIIEKRQSVAFWCNPISGHATLYWYQQILGQGPKLLIQFQNNGVVDDSQLPKDRFSAERLKGVDSTLKIQPAKLEDSAVYLCASTPTQDSPLHFGNGTRLTVT.

This clone has just a few counts. This chain connects TRBV7-8 to TRBJ1-5; D is unclear. From germline, CDR1 is SGHVS and CDR2 FQNEAQ. The V gene lost 6 bases and the J gene lost 2 bases, with 8 bases spanning the gap. This CDR3 is 13 amino acids long. CDR3 amino acids: CASRSGGNQPQHF. The CDR3 DNA reads TGTGCCAGCAGAAGCGGTGGCAATCAGCCCCAGCATTTT.

In this sample, this clone turned up a few times. The chain couples TRBV6-1 to TRBJ1-6; a possible D gene is TRBD1 (6 bases). This CDR3 region has 16 residues. Germline CDR1 MNHNS, CDR2 SASEGT. The V end lost 4 bases, the J end lost 0 bases, and 10 bases lay between the germline ends. The DNA of the CDR3 is TGTGCCAGCAGTGGGAAGACAGGCTCCTATAATTCACCCCTCCACTTT. As protein: CASSGKTGSYNSPLHF.

This sequence joins TRBV30 and TRBJ1-6; 7 nucleotides match TRBD1. This CDR3 spans 14 amino acids. J lost 13 bases, V lost 2 bases, and 11 bases had no gene match. Germline V gene sequence: CDR1 GTSNPN, CDR2 SVGIG (reference sequence). This CDR3 is CAWSMEQGRAPLHF. Written as DNA, the CDR3 is TGTGCCTGGAGTATGGAACAGGGGCGGGCCCCCCTCCACTTT.

V is TRBV7-2 and J is TRBJ2-1, with 10 positions matching TRBD2. The CDR3 covers 17 residues. V trimming: 1 base; J trimming: 5 bases; junction bases outside the gene matches: 8. Per the germline V gene, CDR1 is SGHTA and CDR2 is FQGNSA. This chain's CDR3 is CASSLGPLAGRNNEQFF. The CDR3 nucleotides are TGTGCCAGCAGCTTAGGGCCACTAGCGGGGAGGAACAATGAGCAGTTCTTC.

V gene TRBV5-1 combines with J gene TRBJ2-3; 16 bases map to TRBD2. V lost 4 bases and J lost 1; bases outside the gene matches: 6. The germline V gene has CDR1 SGHRS and CDR2 YFSETQ. The CDR3 is 18 amino acids. In DNA form, the CDR3 reads TGCGCCAGCAGCCCGGGACTAGCGGGAGGGCAGGGCACAGATACGCAGTATTTT. This codes for CASSPGLAGGQGTDTQYF.

This chain connects TRBV6-6 to TRBJ1-1, with D tentatively TRBD1 (5 bases). V was shortened by 6 bases and J by 3 bases, with 17 bases between the two germline ends. Germline V CDR1 and CDR2: MNHNY, SVGAGI (reference sequence). The CDR3 consists of 15 residues. The CDR3 DNA reads as TGTGCCAGCAGCCCCCGGACAATCCGAGACACTGAAGCTTTCTTT. The encoded protein is CASSPRTIRDTEAFF.

The chain couples TRBV4-1 to TRBJ1-5; D unresolved. V was cut by 4 bases and J by 3 bases, with 7 bases left in between. Germline CDR1 MGHRA, CDR2 YSYEKL. The CDR3 spans 13 residues. The CDR3 nucleotides read TGCGCCAGCAGCCCGACTCACAATCAGCCCCAGCATTTT. As protein: CASSPTHNQPQHF.

The gene calls are TRBV20-1 and TRBJ1-2; no firm D call. The V gene's germline CDR1 is DFQATT and CDR2 SNEGSKA (reference sequence). The ends were cut back, 4 bases at V and 6 bases at J, with 9 bases in the middle. This CDR3 has 11 residues. This CDR3 is CSATDLNGYTF. The CDR3 DNA sequence: TGCAGTGCTACAGACCTAAATGGCTACACCTTC.

The genes are TRBV11-2 and TRBJ2-1; 7 nucleotides line up with TRBD1. With V trimmed by 3 bases and J by 4 bases, 9 bases remained unmatched. This CDR3 comprises 16 residues. Germline CDR1 is SGHAT and CDR2 is FQNNGV. The CDR3 DNA reads as TGTGCCAGCAGCTTTTCTCCGACAGGGAGTTACAATGAGCAGTTCTTC. Translation: CASSFSPTGSYNEQFF.

The gene calls are TRBV7-9 and TRBJ1-1; weak D call: TRBD1 (6 bases). V was pared by 3 bases and J by 1 base, with 12 bases between. Germline V gene data show CDR1 as SEHNR and CDR2 as FQNEAQ (reference sequence). The CDR3 sequence is 15 residues long. The CDR3 nucleotides read TGTGCCAGCAGCTTGCGGACAGTTGCGAACACTGAAGCTTTCTTT. Protein: CASSLRTVANTEAFF.

The chain carries TRBV5-5 and TRBJ2-2; D might be TRBD1 (6 bases). This CDR3 has 15 amino acids. Germline CDR1 is SGHKS and CDR2 is YYEKEE (reference sequence). The V end lost 4 bases, the J end lost 0 bases, and 10 bases lay between the germline ends. CDR3 DNA sequence: TGTGCCAGCAGCCCCGGACAGTCGAACACCGGGGAGCTGTTTTTT. Its translation is CASSPGQSNTGELFF.

V usage is TRBV4-1 and J usage is TRBJ2-7; D might be TRBD1 (8 bases). V dropped 2 bases and J dropped 6 bases, with 11 bases sitting between them. The CDR3 totals 13 residues. Looked up from germline, CDR1 is MGHRA and CDR2 is YSYEKL. The CDR3 loop is CASSQTGGGEQYF. CDR3 nucleotide sequence: TGCGCCAGCAGCCAAACAGGGGGGGGCGAGCAGTACTTC.

The V and J genes are TRBV12-3 or TRBV12-4 and TRBJ2-7; perhaps TRBD1 as D (5 bases). CDR3 length: 13 residues. V shed 6 bases and J shed 1 base, with 10 bases lying between them. The CDR3 DNA sequence: TGTGCCAGCAGCCTAGGACAATCCTACGAGCAGTACTTC. The encoded protein is CASSLGQSYEQYF.

The rearrangement joins TRBV10-1 to TRBJ2-1, with D uncertain. CDR1 WNHNN and CDR2 SYGVQD come from the germline V gene (reference sequence). This CDR3 has 11 residues. V was pared by 4 bases and J by 10 bases, with 8 bases between. DNA of the CDR3: TGCGCCAGCAGTGGAGCCGAGGAGCAGTTCTTC. As protein: CASSGAEEQFF.

The V call is TRBV5-6, the J call TRBJ2-3; 8 bases are shared with TRBD1. Trimming at V came to 4 bases and at J to 6 bases, leaving 16 bases not matched to a gene. Germline values: CDR1 SGHDT, CDR2 YYEEEE. This CDR3 has 17 amino acids. Written as DNA, the CDR3 is TGTGCCAGCAGCGCTTTGGGGGCCAGGGGGCTAGATGATACGCAGTATTTT. As protein: CASSALGARGLDDTQYF.

The V gene is TRBV7-9, the J gene TRBJ2-3; 7 nucleotides match TRBD1. Germline values: CDR1 SEHNR, CDR2 FQNEAQ (reference sequence). The CDR3 length is 14 residues. J gave up 3 bases and V 4 bases, and 4 bases lay outside the gene matches. CDR3 protein: CASSSGQVTDTQYF. CDR3 coding DNA: TGTGCCAGCAGCTCCGGACAGGTGACAGATACGCAGTATTTT.

The chain combines TRBV6-2 or TRBV6-3 with TRBJ2-4; a weak D match, TRBD2 (6 bases). Per the germline V gene, CDR1 is MNHEY and CDR2 is SVGEGT. Trimming took off 4 bases at V and 5 bases at J, with 15 bases between the two ends. This CDR3 contains 15 residues. The CDR3 sequence is CASSLGGWTENIQYF. The CDR3 bases are TGTGCCAGCAGTTTGGGGGGTTGGACCGAAAACATTCAGTACTTC.

This clone has only a few counts. The CDR3 nucleotides are TGTGCCAGCAGCGGTACGACAGGGGACTATAATTCACCCCTCCACTTT. This gives the protein CASSGTTGDYNSPLHF. V is TRBV9 and J is TRBJ1-6; 8 bases are a match to TRBD1. The junction had 5 bases not matched to a gene; V was cut back by 3 bases and J by 3 bases. CDR1 and CDR2 (germline): SGDLS, YYNGEE. This CDR3 has 16 residues.